This T cell receptor (beta chain) was recorded in a study of blood T cell repertoires in COVID-19. Study processing details: Amplification of reference gene primers was used by the study to estimate nucleated cell counts. TCRdb's table, derived via immunoSEQ multiplex PCR, lists solely in-frame clones and lacks some. The DNA gave D and trimming, while V, J and clone size come from that table. Of 200,000 or so clones detected, around four fifths appear once; the ten largest clones hold about 6.9%. There are many counts of this clone. The CDR3 has 12 residues. The germline V and J ends were trimmed by 4 bases and 6 bases, with 10 bases remaining between them. Germline CDR1 is SGHTA and CDR2 is FQGNSA.

This chain connects TRBV7-2 to TRBJ2-7; D might be TRBD2 (6 bases). The receptor was isolated from a human donor with acute or convalescent COVID-19. The donor label of this sample is uncertain. Sequenced input: peripheral blood. DNA of the CDR3: TGTGCCAGCAGCTCCTATAGCGGCGAGCAGTACTTC. It yields the protein CASSSYSGEQYF.